The clone carrying this T cell receptor (beta chain) was recorded at least ten times. As yet, its antigen is unknown. In the same sample, other DNA sequences code for this CDR3. No treatment of any kind had been given to any patient before thyroid surgery. This entry is derived from a study of metastatic and nonmetastatic thyroid tumors. Whole-study context: Repertoires were compared across blood and tumor or nodule tissue from malignant and benign thyroid patients. Study-level results: Compared with benign nodules, malignant thyroid tumors were reported to have significantly higher TCR beta diversity in both blood and tumor.

From the PCR reads, TCRdb re-called clones with MiXCR. The sample includes roughly 65,000 clones, approximately 15% of them seen just once. The J segment lost 3 bases and the V segment lost 3 bases, leaving 4 bases of the junction unmatched. Germline CDR1 is WSHSY and CDR2 is SAAADI. This CDR3 is 14 amino acids long. This receptor was identified in a male donor with papillary thyroid cancer or a benign thyroid nodule (not recorded which). Some clones in this sample may be carry-over from other donors' samples. The sample taken for sequencing was blood. This chain uses TRBV10-2 with TRBJ1-1, with 7 bases aligning to TRBD1. CDR3 sequence (DNA): TGCGCCAGCAGTGAAACAGGGGCGGACACTGAAGCTTTCTTT. Its translation is CASSETGADTEAFF.